The sequence of this T cell receptor (beta chain) was determined in a study of blood T cell repertoires in COVID-19. Deletions cut 2 bases from V and 6 bases from J, with 12 bases between. CDR3 length: 14 residues. CDR1 and CDR2 from the germline V gene are ENHRY and SYGVKD. As processed by the authors: Amplifying reference gene primers gave estimates of nucleated cell counts. Sequencing used immunoSEQ multiplex PCR; TCRdb keeps in-frame clones, though not all of them. V, J and clone size reflect that table, while D and trimming were determined from the DNA. This repertoire shows fewer than 350,000 clones, about 90% found once; its top ten account for approximately 2%.

The gene calls are TRBV10-3 and TRBJ2-3; no clear D gene. Sequenced: peripheral blood. This receptor was obtained from a woman in her 30s who had recovered from COVID-19. CDR3 sequence reads: CAISEAYFWDTQYF. The DNA of the CDR3 is TGTGCCATCAGTGAGGCCTACTTCTGGGATACGCAGTATTTT.